This T cell receptor beta chain originates from a study of blood T cell repertoires in COVID-19. In the source study's methods: Amplification of reference gene primers was used by the study to estimate nucleated cell counts. Clones were read by immunoSEQ multiplex PCR, and TCRdb kept only the in-frame ones, dropping some. The DNA was the basis for D and trimming; V, J and clone size are from that table. This repertoire shows roughly 110,000 clones, about 89% found once; its top ten account for approximately 19%. V shed 0 bases and J shed 6 bases, with 9 bases lying between them. From germline, CDR1 is LGHNA and CDR2 YSLEER. CDR3 length equals 14 residues.

The genes are TRBV4-3 and TRBJ1-5; D might be TRBD1 (6 bases). The sample taken for sequencing was peripheral blood. This clonotype was obtained from a human donor with acute or convalescent COVID-19. The donor label of this sample is uncertain. The chain's CDR3 is CASSQDQGGQPQHF. The CDR3 DNA reads as TGCGCCAGCAGCCAAGATCAAGGGGGTCAGCCCCAGCATTTT.